This TCR beta chain is from a study of T cell clonality in common variable immunodeficiency. For this clone: The antigen remains undetermined. Read data end 3 residues before the CDR3 end; the end is taken from the germline J gene.

Equal genomic DNA amounts from CVID and control samples were sequenced. The repertoire was sequenced with immunoSEQ multiplex PCR; TCRdb's copy has only in-frame clones and lacks some. Observed are about 28,000 clones, no singletons, with the top ten taking just over 3%. This CDR3 is built from 11 residues. Germline CDR1 SGHVS, CDR2 FQNEAQ. Trimming took 4 bases from V and 4 from J, leaving 3 bases between them. Most patients and controls had Caucasian heritage. Study findings and constraints: T cell subpopulation sequencing would be needed to explain CVID clonality. Reportedly, TCR beta sequences from common variable immunodeficiency showed fewer deletions and N-nucleotide insertions.

Sequenced input: peripheral blood mononuclear cells. This TCR came from a human donor with common variable immunodeficiency. The chain combines TRBV7-8 with TRBJ2-3; no firm D call. CDR3 sequence: CASSSSDTQYF. The part of the CDR3 DNA that was read is TGTGCCAGCAGCTCCTCAGATACG.